The 20 T cell receptor beta chains listed next were all sequenced from one sample in a study of blood T cell repertoires in COVID-19. Generated by immunoSEQ multiplex PCR, the TCRdb table keeps only in-frame clones and is missing some. The top ten clones hold over 8.5% of a sample with 130,000 to 150,000 clones, approximately 87% of them seen once. Sequencing input: peripheral blood. The receptors shown here come from a woman between 45 and 60 years old with active or convalescent COVID-19.

Worth noting for this clone: This CDR3 is also generated by other DNA sequences in the sample. The CDR3 spells CASSLSVDRVIAKNIQYF. The CDR3 bases are TGTGCCAGCAGCTTATCCGTGGACAGGGTGATAGCCAAAAACATTCAGTACTTC. V is TRBV21-1 and J is TRBJ2-4; TRBD1 reflects the table's D call only, with no check against the DNA. TRBV21-1 is shown as a pseudogene. The CDR3 extends over 18 amino acids.

The chain employs TRBV28 and TRBJ1-4; TRBD1 aligns across 7 bases. The germline gives CDR1 MDHEN, CDR2 SYDVKM. The CDR3 totals 14 residues. Trimming at V came to 3 bases and at J to 8 bases, leaving 6 bases not matched to a gene. For the CDR3, the DNA is TGTGCCAGCAGTTTGCGACAGGGCAGGGAAAAACTGTTTTTT. This translates into CASSLRQGREKLFF.

The rearrangement joins TRBV27 to TRBJ1-5; D perhaps matches TRBD1 (6 bases). The CDR3 has 14 residues. CDR1 is MNHEY, CDR2 SMNVEV, per germline (reference sequence). The V gene lost 5 bases and the J gene lost 5 bases, with 13 bases spanning the gap. The CDR3 loop reads CASSPYTGYQPQHF. The CDR3 DNA is TGTGCCAGCAGTCCATATACAGGGTATCAGCCCCAGCATTTT.

This sequence joins TRBV18 and TRBJ2-2, with 9 bases matching TRBD2. The CDR3 totals 16 residues. J was trimmed by 5 bases and V by 4 bases; bases with no gene match: 8. The germline CDR1 and CDR2 sequences are KGHSH and LQKENI. The CDR3 reads CASSLTVAGGTGELFF. The CDR3 nucleotides are TGTGCCAGCTCACTGACTGTTGCGGGAGGGACCGGGGAGCTGTTTTTT.

J is TRBJ1-3 and V is TRBV3-1 (or the pseudogene TRBV3-2); TRBD1 matches at 9 bases. Per the germline V gene, CDR1 is LGHDT and CDR2 is YNNKEL (reference sequence). V lost 4 bases to trimming and J lost 0 bases; unmatched junction nucleotides: 7. The CDR3 length is 17 residues. Here the CDR3 reads CASSRKQGAYSGNTIYF. CDR3 DNA: TGTGCCAGCAGCCGTAAACAGGGGGCTTACTCTGGAAACACCATATATTTT.

The CDR3 loop reads CASSLTGGQIYGYTF. The DNA of the CDR3 is TGTGCCAGCAGCTTAACGGGTGGACAGATCTATGGCTACACCTTC. The V and J genes are TRBV7-3 and TRBJ1-2; D may be TRBD1 (6 bases). CDR3 size: 15 residues. The V and J ends lost 0 bases and 4 bases respectively, with 12 bases between them. The germline CDR1 and CDR2 sequences are SGHTA and FQGTGA.

The genes are TRBV6-2 or TRBV6-3 and TRBJ2-7; perhaps TRBD2 as D (6 bases). The CDR3 is 13 amino acids. CDR1 MNHEY and CDR2 SVGEGT come from the germline V gene. V lost 4 bases and J 7 bases, leaving 14 bases between the germline ends. CDR3 sequence: CASSWGDTWEQYF. In DNA form, the CDR3 reads TGTGCCAGCAGTTGGGGGGATACATGGGAGCAGTACTTC.

The chain combines TRBV19 with TRBJ1-6; possibly TRBD1 for D (5 bases). The V gene lost 1 base and the J gene lost 7 bases, with 17 bases spanning the gap. CDR1 is LNHDA, CDR2 SQIVND, per germline (reference sequence). The CDR3 covers 17 residues. This CDR3 is CASSIGRTINWNSPLHF. CDR3 nucleotide sequence: TGTGCCAGTAGTATAGGACGGACAATAAATTGGAATTCACCCCTCCACTTT.

The chain combines TRBV6-2 or TRBV6-3 with TRBJ1-5; weak D call: TRBD1 (6 bases). Germline V lookup: CDR1 MNHEY, CDR2 SVGEGT. Trimming removed 5 bases from V and 0 bases from J, with 23 bases in between. The CDR3 contains 19 residues. CDR3 residues: CASSHPQGRVMYSNQPQHF. CDR3 DNA sequence: TGTGCCAGCAGTCACCCTCAGGGGAGGGTTATGTATAGCAATCAGCCCCAGCATTTT.

The V call is TRBV20-1, the J call TRBJ1-1, with 7 bases aligning to TRBD1. Per the germline V gene, CDR1 is DFQATT and CDR2 is SNEGSKA (reference sequence). This CDR3 has 11 amino acids. V shed 4 bases, J shed 5 bases, and the junction held 1 base outside the gene matches. This CDR3 reads CSATQGTEAFF. The CDR3 bases are TGCAGTGCTACACAGGGGACTGAAGCTTTCTTT.

The chain carries TRBV29-1 and TRBJ2-5; D perhaps matches TRBD1 (6 bases). The CDR3 length is 12 residues. In germline, CDR1 is SQVTM, CDR2 ANQGSEA. CDR3 protein: CNPKGGLQTQYF. In nucleotides, the CDR3 is TGCAATCCTAAAGGGGGTTTGCAGACCCAGTACTTC.

The J gene is TRBJ1-4, the V gene TRBV6-2 or TRBV6-3; 9 bases agree with TRBD1. This CDR3 is 15 amino acids long. The V segment lost 2 bases and the J segment 8 bases; nucleotides outside the gene matches: 6. The germline V gene has CDR1 MNHEY and CDR2 SVGEGT. The CDR3: CASSYAKGTGEKLFF. The CDR3 bases are TGTGCCAGCAGTTACGCGAAGGGGACAGGGGAAAAACTGTTTTTT.

J is TRBJ1-1 and V is TRBV9, with TRBD1 as a possible D gene (5 bases). Trimming removed 4 bases from V and 1 base from J, with 11 bases in between. The CDR3 spans 14 residues. Germline-derived CDR1 and CDR2 are SGDLS and YYNGEE. The CDR3 spells CASSPGQSNTEAFF. CDR3 nucleotide sequence: TGTGCCAGCAGCCCAGGACAATCGAACACTGAAGCTTTCTTT.

This clone was counted a few times. The gene calls are TRBV3-1 (or the pseudogene TRBV3-2) and TRBJ1-1; 7 bases map to TRBD1. CDR1 and CDR2 (germline): LGHDT, YNNKEL (reference sequence). The CDR3 extends over 16 amino acids. Unmatched junction bases numbered 15, after V lost 4 bases and J lost 7 bases. Written as DNA, the CDR3 is TGTGCCAGCAGCCGCGGCAGGGTGGGGGCAGGGGGTGAAGCTTTCTTT. It translates to CASSRGRVGAGGEAFF.

Written as DNA, the CDR3 is TGTGCCAGCAGTTCTAGCGGGAAGGCGTATCATACGCAGTATTTT. As protein: CASSSSGKAYHTQYF. The chain recombines TRBV28 with TRBJ2-3; 9 bases map to TRBD2. CDR1 is MDHEN and CDR2 is SYDVKM in the germline V gene. CDR3 length: 15 residues. With V trimmed by 4 bases and J by 7 bases, 9 bases remained unmatched.

This clone was seen a handful of times. The chain links TRBV7-9 to TRBJ1-1; no reliable D call. Between the trimmed V and J ends, which lost 5 bases and 3 bases, there was a span of 13 bases. The CDR3 totals 14 residues. The germline gives CDR1 SEHNR, CDR2 FQNEAQ (reference sequence). The CDR3 sequence: CASSQEARDTEAFF. The CDR3, as DNA: TGTGCCAGCAGCCAAGAGGCCCGGGACACTGAAGCTTTCTTT.

The V gene is TRBV30, the J gene TRBJ1-2; TRBD1 is a possible D gene (6 bases). In germline, CDR1 is GTSNPN, CDR2 SVGIG (reference sequence). The CDR3 sequence is 14 residues long. V lost 1 base to trimming and J lost 6 bases, with 15 bases between them. CDR3 in DNA: TGTGCCTGGAGTGGCTTGGGGGGGCTTCATGGCTACACCTTC. Protein: CAWSGLGGLHGYTF.

CDR3 nucleotides: TGCGCCAGCAGCCAGACTGTGGTAAGTCAGCCCCAGCATTTT. Encoded protein: CASSQTVVSQPQHF. The chain uses TRBV4-1 and TRBJ1-5, with D hard to call. CDR3 length: 14 residues. Deletions cut 3 bases from V and 6 bases from J, with 12 bases between. CDR1 and CDR2 (germline): MGHRA, YSYEKL.

The chain has TRBV28 and TRBJ2-7, with 10 bases that match TRBD2. Trimming removed 5 bases from V and 4 bases from J; junction bases left unmatched: 11. The germline CDR1 and CDR2 sequences are MDHEN and SYDVKM. This CDR3 is 16 amino acids long. The CDR3 loop reads CASSPRGSGRAYEQYF. The CDR3 DNA follows: TGTGCCAGCAGTCCCCGGGGGAGCGGGAGGGCATACGAGCAGTACTTC.

The chain is built from TRBV7-9 and TRBJ2-7, with 8 bases fitting TRBD1. Germline V gene lookup returns CDR1 SEHNR and CDR2 FQNEAQ (reference sequence). The CDR3 loop spans 15 amino acids. V was clipped by 6 bases and J by 3 bases; unmatched bases: 10. Here the CDR3 reads CASSFIGQGLYEQYF. The CDR3 DNA follows: TGTGCCAGCAGTTTTATTGGACAGGGACTCTACGAGCAGTACTTC.